The source of this TCR beta chain is a study of spatial heterogeneity in lung cancer. The V end was cut by 4 bases, the J end by 5 bases, with 12 bases between. Per germline, CDR1 SGHNT and CDR2 YYREEE (reference sequence). CDR3 size: 13 residues. By frequency in the sample, this clonotype is medium-sized. The time point here: sample taken at primary tumor resection. The input material, whole RNA from tumor, nontumor lung or frozen PBMC, was sequenced unsorted. TCRdb reanalysed the 5' RACE reads using MiXCR and keeps one entry per CDR3 protein. The sample includes approximately 8,100 distinct CDR3 sequences, 7% to 10% seen only once; the top ten take roughly 29%.

The chain links TRBV5-4 to TRBJ2-5; the D gene is possibly TRBD1 (6 bases). The receptor was derived from a female donor with early-stage non-small cell lung cancer. Sample: PBMCs, taken at surgery. DNA for the CDR3: TGTGCCAGCAGCCAGGGACATCGGGAGACCCAGTACTTC. Residues: CASSQGHRETQYF.